This T cell receptor (beta chain) appears in the sequencing data of a study of shared clonotypes between healthy human individuals. The study's findings and limits: Sampling covered nothing but blood. Tissue TCR repertoires likely differ from those found in blood. Researchers found naive subsets generally carried larger estimated richness than memory subsets.

There are a few counts of this clone. Antigen: not known. The CDR3 has 16 amino acids. The J segment lost 0 bases and the V segment lost 5 bases, leaving 6 bases of the junction unmatched. CDR1 and CDR2 from the germline V gene are SGHTA and FQGTGA. Here immunoSEQ multiplex PCR was the method, and the copy in TCRdb shows in-frame clones only, minus some. Of 85,000 to 100,000 clones listed, roughly three quarters are singletons. Material: memory CD8+ T cells sorted from blood. Sample subset: CD45RO+ cells pooled with CCR7-negative TemRA cells. The TCR sequence derives from a man aged 25 to 40 in good health. The rearrangement links TRBV7-3 to TRBJ2-1, with TRBD2 identical over 8 bases. In DNA form, the CDR3 reads TGTGCCAGCAGCGAGACAAGCGGGAGCTCCTACAATGAGCAGTTCTTC. It specifies CASSETSGSSYNEQFF.